What follows is one TCR beta chain and its context. Its cognate antigen has yet to be identified. There are no base qualities to consult, and no much larger clone falls within one base. Each PCR received spiked-in synthetic TCR analog templates so that absolute template abundance could be estimated from read counts. Using the immunoSEQ assay, TCRbeta CDR3 regions were amplified from genomic DNA with bias-controlled V and J gene primers. Rearranged TCRbeta segments were sequenced at approximately 20X coverage. Per the original workflow: Sequencing errors were corrected by clustering and CDR3s were annotated against IMGT to assign V, D and J genes. Downstream analyses used only productive TCRbeta rearrangements, leaving out any out-of-frame or stop-codon sequences. Clonality was calculated as one minus the Shannon entropy normalized by the log of the number of unique productive sequences. Fisher's exact test with Benjamini-Hochberg correction, at a threshold of adjusted p below 0.01, was used to find clones that differed between time points or between blood and tumor. TCRdb limited this immuneACCESS table to in-frame rearrangements with V and J called. A share of clones is missing; checked studies link under half to unresolved V genes, and the rest is unexplained. The D gene and trimming were derived from the DNA, and the V and J assignments and clone size from that table. Across this sample there are under 55,000 clones, with 84% seen only once. The ten largest account for 3% to 4% of the sample.

This specimen's time point label, interpreted: pretreatment peripheral blood. A total of approximately 27 patients with locally advanced or metastatic urothelial carcinoma, treated at Memorial Sloan Kettering on a trial protocol, made up the cohort. Peripheral blood mononuclear cells were collected pretreatment and during treatment, with between 1 and 8 total time points per patient. The Qiagen DNeasy Blood extraction kit was used to purify genomic DNA from total PBMCs and tumor samples. PBMCs were collected pretreatment and during treatment, and were isolated and stored as previously described. The record originates from a study of PD-L1 blockade in urothelial cancer (dated by TCRdb to about 2017). Study-level background: Every patient began therapy at some point between 2013 and 2015 and was given atezolizumab 1,200 mg intravenously every 3 weeks. Somatic, immune and clinical correlates of response to PD-L1 blockade with atezolizumab in urothelial cancer were the focus of an exploratory multi-omic analysis. Pretreatment tumor samples and matched peripheral blood, collected serially before and after atezolizumab treatment, underwent TCR sequencing. An ECOG performance status of 0 or 1 was recorded for the patients, and 0 to 3 prior chemotherapy regimens had been received by the patients. Blood samples yielded a median of approximately 150,000 T cells and roughly 83,000 unique TCRs, with median clonality approximately 0.08. Progression-free survival longer than 6 months counted as durable clinical benefit, and TCR features were additionally tested against both progression-free and overall survival. In the same patients who had TCR sequencing, pretreatment tumors also underwent whole exome sequencing and RNA sequencing. About 90% of the roughly 29 patients were identified as males with urothelial cancer of bladder origin, and a prior smoking history was reported by 18 of 29 patients. Roughly 10 patients reached durable clinical benefit, while 15 to 25 patients did not. Pretreatment blood TCR-seq was available for 30 or so patients, at least one posttreatment blood collection was obtained for around 25 patients, and tumor TCR-seq was available for around 25 patients. Blood samples were analyzed 3 weeks after the start of treatment (second dose) and 6 weeks after the start of treatment.

The CDR3 sequence holds 17 residues, the cysteine and phenylalanine included. Just the 51-base CDR3 DNA is kept, in frame starting at base 1. V is cut by 4 bases and J by 0 bases, and the space between the germline ends is 16 bases. From the germline V gene, CDR1 is LGHNA and CDR2 is YSLEER. Beyond this particular receptor, the publication reports: Patients with durable benefit showed greater expansion of tumor-associated TCR clones in peripheral blood 3 weeks after starting treatment (n of about 20, p = 0.022). Because the sample size was small (n of about 30) and many of the analyses were exploratory, the results are meant to be hypothesis-generating. Improved progression-free and overall survival was found to be associated with pretreatment peripheral blood TCR clonality below the median.

This chain joins TRBV4-3 to TRBJ1-5; the D gene identity is not certain. The material sequenced was PBMCs, taken around atezolizumab (anti-PD-L1) treatment. The TCR originated in a man between 65 and 79 years old with urothelial cancer. The CDR3 reads CASSPRVGLGSNQPQHF. The DNA is TGCGCCAGCAGCCCTCGTGTGGGCTTGGGTAGCAATCAGCCCCAGCATTTT.